The 11 T cell receptor beta chains in this list originate from one sample, sequenced in a study of blood T cell repertoires in COVID-19. Clones were read by immunoSEQ multiplex PCR, and TCRdb kept only the in-frame ones, dropping some. Of 200,000 to 250,000 clones detected, roughly 84% appear once; the ten largest clones hold about 6.6%. The specimen sequenced was PBMCs or T cells enriched from blood (not recorded which). The receptor set was obtained from a woman in her 40s who had recovered from COVID-19.

The chain has TRBV6-5 and TRBJ1-2, with D possibly matching TRBD1 (5 bases). The germline V gene encodes CDR1 MNHEY and CDR2 SVGAGI. The ends were cut back, 5 bases at V and 8 bases at J, with 15 bases in the middle. The CDR3 runs to 13 residues. The chain's CDR3 is CASSTRVMGGYTF. The CDR3 DNA follows: TGTGCCAGCAGTACCAGGGTAATGGGGGGCTACACCTTC.

The chain recombines TRBV20-1 with TRBJ1-1; D may be TRBD1 (5 bases). Germline V gene lookup returns CDR1 DFQATT and CDR2 SNEGSKA (reference sequence). V shed 5 bases and J shed 3 bases, with 7 bases lying between them. The CDR3 sequence is 11 residues long. CDR3: CSAWGDTEAFF. CDR3 in DNA: TGCAGTGCTTGGGGGGACACTGAAGCTTTCTTT.

A remark on this clone: Other DNA sequences in the sample encode the same CDR3. This chain connects TRBV9 to TRBJ2-1; 8 bases map to TRBD2. V shed 2 bases, J shed 0 bases, and the junction held 1 base outside the gene matches. CDR3 length equals 15 residues. Germline V CDR1 and CDR2: SGDLS, YYNGEE. CDR3: CASSVAGGSYNEQFF. DNA for the CDR3: TGTGCCAGCAGCGTGGCGGGAGGCTCCTACAATGAGCAGTTCTTC.

V gene TRBV6-5 combines with J gene TRBJ2-2; D unclear. Trimming took 7 bases from V and 6 from J, leaving 18 bases between them. This CDR3 has 15 residues. The germline V gene has CDR1 MNHEY and CDR2 SVGAGI. The CDR3 region has the DNA TGTGCCAGCATTCCTTGGCTAGTCACCCCCGGGGAGCTGTTTTTT. It yields the protein CASIPWLVTPGELFF.

V gene TRBV5-1 combines with J gene TRBJ2-4; TRBD1 aligns across 7 bases. Germline values: CDR1 SGHRS, CDR2 YFSETQ. V was pared by 3 bases and J by 0 bases, with 6 bases of the junction left unmatched. The CDR3 extends over 16 amino acids. The CDR3 here is CASSWGQSLAKNIQYF. The DNA for the CDR3 is TGCGCCAGCAGCTGGGGACAGTCCCTAGCCAAAAACATTCAGTACTTC.

This chain uses TRBV18 with TRBJ2-5, with 7 bases identical to TRBD2. The CDR3 sequence is 16 residues long. The V and J ends lost 3 bases and 4 bases, in that order; junction bases with no gene match: 11. Germline CDR1 reads KGHSH; CDR2 reads LQKENI. The CDR3 here is CASSPPVGRNGETQYF. CDR3 DNA: TGTGCCAGCTCACCTCCGGTCGGGAGGAACGGAGAGACCCAGTACTTC.

This sequence joins TRBV7-9 and TRBJ2-5, with 7 positions matching TRBD2. After removal of 0 bases from V and 2 bases from J, the junction contained 6 bases not matched to a gene. CDR1 and CDR2 from the germline V gene are SEHNR and FQNEAQ (reference sequence). The CDR3 is 16 residues long. The CDR3 bases are TGTGCCAGCAGCTTAGCGGGAGGGCCAAGGCAAGAGACCCAGTACTTC. This codes for CASSLAGGPRQETQYF.

The chain links TRBV18 to TRBJ1-1, with no clear D. The CDR3 has 14 residues. V lost 5 bases to trimming and J lost 0 bases, with 10 bases between them. Germline V CDR1 and CDR2: KGHSH, LQKENI. The CDR3 is CASSAAGLNTEAFF. The DNA of the CDR3 is TGTGCCAGCTCAGCCGCGGGGTTGAACACTGAAGCTTTCTTT.

The chain is built from TRBV5-6 and TRBJ1-4, with 8 bases that match TRBD1. J was trimmed by 4 bases and V by 3 bases; bases with no gene match: 5. Germline V gene lookup returns CDR1 SGHDT and CDR2 YYEEEE. This CDR3 contains 15 residues. CDR3 nucleotide sequence: TGTGCCAGCAGCTCAGGGACAGGTGATAATGAAAAACTGTTTTTT. Protein sequence: CASSSGTGDNEKLFF.

This chain connects TRBV12-3 or TRBV12-4 to TRBJ2-5; TRBD1 might be the D (5 bases). The CDR3 loop spans 13 amino acids. The V gene lost 3 bases and the J gene lost 5 bases, with 10 bases spanning the gap. This chain's CDR3 is CASSFAQAETQYF. The DNA of the CDR3 is TGTGCCAGCAGTTTCGCACAGGCCGAGACCCAGTACTTC.

This sequence joins TRBV6-5 and TRBJ2-2, with D perhaps matching TRBD2 (7 bases). The CDR3 consists of 14 residues. Trimming left V 6 bases short and J 5 bases short, with 13 bases between. In germline, CDR1 is MNHEY, CDR2 SVGAGI. For the CDR3, the DNA is TGTGCCAGCAGCGCGGGGGCTCGGACCGGGGAGCTGTTTTTT. Residues: CASSAGARTGELFF.